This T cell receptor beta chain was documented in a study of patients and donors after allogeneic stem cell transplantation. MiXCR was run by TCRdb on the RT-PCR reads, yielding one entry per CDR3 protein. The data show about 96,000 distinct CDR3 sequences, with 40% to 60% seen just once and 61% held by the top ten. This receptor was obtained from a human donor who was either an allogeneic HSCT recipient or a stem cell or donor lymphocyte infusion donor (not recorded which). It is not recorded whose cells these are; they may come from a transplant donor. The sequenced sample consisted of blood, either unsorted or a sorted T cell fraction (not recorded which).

The CDR3 DNA reads TGTGCCAGCAGTGGGGGCAGGGGAAACACTGAAGCTTTCTTT. This codes for CASSGGRGNTEAFF. The chain has TRBV28 and TRBJ1-1; D is possibly TRBD1 (6 bases). The length of the CDR3 is 14 residues. Trimming took 5 bases from V and 2 from J, leaving 12 bases between them. Germline-derived CDR1 and CDR2 are MDHEN and SYDVKM.